Below, 23 T cell receptor beta chains from the same sample are listed, as sequenced in a study of blood T cell repertoires in COVID-19. TCRdb's table, derived via immunoSEQ multiplex PCR, lists solely in-frame clones and lacks some. This table has about 62,000 clones, about nine tenths appearing once. The sequenced material came from peripheral blood. The receptors here all came from an elderly woman with acute or convalescent COVID-19.

This clone was observed a handful of times. J is TRBJ2-1 and V is TRBV4-1, with 7 nucleotides matching TRBD2. In germline, CDR1 is MGHRA, CDR2 YSYEKL. The length of the CDR3 is 16 residues. V lost 0 bases, J lost 2 bases, and 4 bases stayed unmatched. CDR3 DNA: TGCGCCAGCAGCCAAGATCGGGGGGATCCCTACAATGAGCAGTTCTTC. Translation gives CASSQDRGDPYNEQFF.

The chain carries TRBV2 and TRBJ1-1; 7 bases match TRBD1. The CDR3 contains 13 residues. The ends lost 11 bases at V and 7 bases at J; junction bases unmatched: 13. CDR1 SNHLY and CDR2 FYNNEI come from the germline V gene. The CDR3 loop is CAATGRLESEAFF. The CDR3 bases are TGTGCCGCGACAGGGCGGCTGGAGAGTGAAGCTTTCTTT.

The chain carries TRBV10-3 and TRBJ2-7, with 11 positions matching TRBD1. Germline V gives CDR1 ENHRY, CDR2 SYGVKD. Trimming took 10 bases from V and 3 from J; bases not matched to a gene: 8. The CDR3 contains 14 residues. The DNA of the CDR3 is TGTGCCACTACGTCCGGGACAGGGGGCTACGAGCAGTACTTC. The encoded protein is CATTSGTGGYEQYF.

This chain joins TRBV7-3 and TRBJ1-1; D is unresolved. The germline gives CDR1 SGHTA, CDR2 FQGTGA. The CDR3 has 13 residues. Trimming took off 5 bases at V and 1 base at J, with 8 bases between the two ends. CDR3 nucleotides: TGTGCCAGCAGCGGGAGTAGGAACACTGAAGCTTTCTTT. Its protein product is CASSGSRNTEAFF.

V usage is TRBV5-4 and J usage is TRBJ2-7; D unclear. This CDR3 is built from 14 residues. The V end lost 0 bases, the J end lost 6 bases, and 13 bases lay between the germline ends. Germline V CDR1 and CDR2: SGHNT, YYREEE (reference sequence). The CDR3 nucleotides are TGTGCCAGCAGCTTGGAACAGCAGGCCGGCGAGCAGTACTTC. Translated: CASSLEQQAGEQYF.

This chain joins TRBV27 and TRBJ2-7; 7 nucleotides align to TRBD1. The CDR3 has 14 residues. After removal of 5 bases from V and 4 bases from J, the junction contained 8 bases not matched to a gene. Looked up from germline, CDR1 is MNHEY and CDR2 is SMNVEV (reference sequence). The CDR3 loop reads CASSGRQGPYEQYF. CDR3 DNA sequence: TGTGCCAGCAGTGGCCGACAGGGTCCATACGAGCAGTACTTC.

The chain uses TRBV15 and TRBJ2-7; tentatively, D is TRBD1 (6 bases). Trimming left V 6 bases short and J 3 bases short, with 15 bases between. CDR3 length: 14 amino acids. CDR1 is LNHNV and CDR2 is YYDKDF in the germline V gene (reference sequence). This CDR3 reads CATRLQGAVYEQYF. CDR3 DNA: TGTGCCACCAGGTTACAGGGAGCTGTCTACGAGCAGTACTTC.

The V call is TRBV19, the J call TRBJ1-2; D unclear. From germline, CDR1 is LNHDA and CDR2 SQIVND (reference sequence). The CDR3 contains 15 residues. V lost 0 bases, J lost 3 bases, and 11 bases lay in between. The CDR3 nucleotides are TGTGCCAGTAGTATAGATCGGGGTGGCGACTATGGCTACACCTTC. The encoded protein is CASSIDRGGDYGYTF.

The chain links TRBV5-1 to TRBJ2-3, with 9 bases identical to TRBD1. CDR1 and CDR2 from the germline V gene are SGHRS and YFSETQ. With V trimmed by 0 bases and J by 1 base, 0 bases remained unmatched. The CDR3 consists of 15 residues. CDR3 amino acids: CASSLGTGGTDTQYF. In DNA form, the CDR3 reads TGCGCCAGCAGCTTGGGGACAGGGGGCACAGATACGCAGTATTTT. Complete variable domain (other parts from reference TRBV5-1 and TRBJ2-3): KAGVTQTPRYLIKTRGQQVTLSCSPISGHRSVSWYQQTPGQGLQFLFEYFSETQRNKGNFPGRFSGRQFSNSRSEMNVSTLELGDSALYLCASSLGTGGTDTQYFGPGTRLTVL.

This chain joins TRBV29-1 and TRBJ2-3; D might be TRBD1 (5 bases). The germline gives CDR1 SQVTM, CDR2 ANQGSEA. This CDR3 spans 12 amino acids. V was shortened by 4 bases and J by 2 bases, with 7 bases between the two germline ends. The CDR3 bases are TGCAGCGTTGTCAGGGACACAGATACGCAGTATTTT. This encodes CSVVRDTDTQYF.

The V gene is TRBV29-1, the J gene TRBJ2-6, with D tentatively TRBD1 (5 bases). This CDR3 is built from 14 residues. CDR1 SQVTM and CDR2 ANQGSEA come from the germline V gene. Trimming took off 4 bases at V and 2 bases at J, with 9 bases between the two ends. The DNA of the CDR3 is TGCAGCGTTGCAGGGATTACTGGGGCCAACGTCCTGACTTTC. Translated, it gives CSVAGITGANVLTF.

CDR3 loop: CASSRQATDTQYF. The DNA for the CDR3 is TGTGCCAGCAGTAGGCAGGCCACAGATACGCAGTATTTT. The chain carries TRBV7-3 and TRBJ2-3, with D uncertain. The germline V gene encodes CDR1 SGHTA and CDR2 FQGTGA. V lost 6 bases and J lost 2, with 9 bases in between. CDR3 size: 13 residues.

The CDR3 spells CASSQASTQGYTQYF. The CDR3 nucleotides are TGTGCCAGCAGCCAAGCCTCAACACAGGGATATACGCAGTATTTT. This chain connects TRBV3-1 (or the pseudogene TRBV3-2) to TRBJ2-3; tentative D call: TRBD1 (6 bases). In germline, CDR1 is LGHDT, CDR2 YNNKEL (reference sequence). Trimming stripped 1 base from V and 7 bases from J, with 15 bases between. The CDR3 has 15 amino acids.

The gene calls are TRBV5-8 and TRBJ1-1; the D gene is possibly TRBD1 (5 bases). Germline values: CDR1 SGHTS, CDR2 YDEGEE. The CDR3 sequence is 11 residues long. V shed 5 bases and J shed 5 bases, with 7 bases lying between them. The CDR3 reads CASRGRTEAFF. The CDR3, as DNA: TGTGCCAGCAGGGGGCGGACTGAAGCTTTCTTT.

The V call is TRBV11-2, the J call TRBJ2-7, with 7 bases that match TRBD1. The J segment lost 2 bases and the V segment lost 3 bases, leaving 7 bases of the junction unmatched. Germline CDR1 SGHAT, CDR2 FQNNGV. There are 15 residues in the CDR3. The CDR3 protein is CASSFARDSPYEQYF. The CDR3 nucleotides read TGTGCCAGCAGCTTTGCCCGGGACAGTCCCTACGAGCAGTACTTC.

The V call is TRBV7-8, the J call TRBJ2-3; 14 bases are a match to TRBD2. Losses at the gene ends were 5 bases for V and 8 bases for J; bases not matched to a gene: 15. Germline values: CDR1 SGHVS, CDR2 FQNEAQ. The CDR3 runs to 18 residues. CDR3 nucleotides: TGTGCCAGCAGCCCAGGGACTAGCGGGAGAACCTCTTGGGGTACGCAGTATTTT. Protein sequence: CASSPGTSGRTSWGTQYF.

The V and J genes are TRBV5-1 and TRBJ1-1; no firm D call. The V end lost 0 bases, the J end lost 4 bases, and 13 bases lay between the germline ends. The CDR3 extends over 15 amino acids. Per germline, CDR1 SGHRS and CDR2 YFSETQ. The CDR3 here is CASSLGQGRSTEAFF. The DNA for the CDR3 is TGCGCCAGCAGCTTGGGTCAAGGTAGGAGCACTGAAGCTTTCTTT.

This clone has only one observation. The chain uses TRBV18 and TRBJ2-5; TRBD1 matches 8 bases. Germline lookup yields CDR1 KGHSH and CDR2 LQKENI. CDR3 size: 14 residues. The V and J ends lost 5 bases and 4 bases, in that order; junction bases with no gene match: 6. The CDR3, as DNA: TGTGCCAGCTCAGAGAGGACAGGGCGAGAGACCCAGTACTTC. It specifies CASSERTGRETQYF. The full variable domain, completed using reference TRBV18 and TRBJ2-5, is NAGVMQNPRHLVRRRGQEARLRCSPMKGHSHVYWYRQLPEEGLKFMVYLQKENIIDESGMPKERFSAEFPKEGPSILRIQQVVRGDSAAYFCASSERTGRETQYFGPGTRLLVL.

The chain uses TRBV6-4 and TRBJ1-6; no clear D. Trimming shortened V by 5 bases and J by 0 bases, and 8 bases separated the two germline ends. CDR1 MRHNA and CDR2 SNTAGT come from the germline V gene. The length of the CDR3 is 15 residues. CDR3 sequence: CASSQDSSYNSPLHF. The CDR3 DNA reads TGTGCCAGCAGTCAAGATAGCTCCTATAATTCACCCCTCCACTTT.

V usage is TRBV11-2 and J usage is TRBJ2-5; 14 bases agree with TRBD2. V lost 6 bases and J lost 5; bases outside the gene matches: 8. CDR3 length equals 16 residues. Germline-derived CDR1 and CDR2 are SGHAT and FQNNGV. The CDR3 region has the DNA TGTGCCAGCAGTCCCGGGACTAGCGGGAGACCGGAGACCCAGTACTTC. This sequence encodes CASSPGTSGRPETQYF.

In this sample, this clone turned up once. V usage is TRBV7-8 and J usage is TRBJ1-3, with D unresolved. The V end lost 4 bases, the J end lost 4 bases, and 8 bases lay between the germline ends. The CDR3 runs to 13 residues. Germline V lookup: CDR1 SGHVS, CDR2 FQNEAQ. CDR3 sequence: CASSSEAGNTIYF. CDR3 sequence (DNA): TGTGCCAGCAGCTCCGAGGCGGGAAACACCATATATTTT.

The gene calls are TRBV21-1 and TRBJ1-5; the table calls TRBD1, which could not be checked here. TRBV21-1 is a documented pseudogene. The CDR3 length is 19 residues. Here the CDR3 reads CASSKEGTGGLQGGQPQHF. The DNA for the CDR3 is TGTGCCAGCAGCAAAGAAGGGACAGGGGGCCTCCAGGGCGGTCAGCCCCAGCATTTT.

The chain links TRBV4-2 to TRBJ2-3; the D gene is possibly TRBD1 (5 bases). V lost 0 bases and J lost 4, with 8 bases in between. Germline assignment: CDR1 LGHNA and CDR2 YNFKEQ. The CDR3 is 14 amino acids. The CDR3 coding sequence is TGTGCCAGCAGCCAAGAACAGGCCTCAGATACGCAGTATTTT. Its translation: CASSQEQASDTQYF.